The clone carrying this T cell receptor beta chain was counted only a few times. As originally analysed: Reference gene primer amplification gave estimated nucleated cell counts. Method: immunoSEQ multiplex PCR; TCRdb's copy keeps in-frame clones and lacks some. V and J calls and clone size come straight from that table; D and trimming were deduced from the DNA. The table includes 200,000 to 300,000 clones, 70% to 90% detected once. The sample originates from a study of blood T cell repertoires in COVID-19. The overall study: Some COVID-19 samples were acute and others convalescent; all came from the United States, Italy and Spain. T cells, B-cell-depleted T cells, or PBMCs provided the cDNA or gDNA that served as material.

Germline V CDR1 and CDR2: MGHRA, YSYEKL. The V gene end was trimmed by 4 bases and the J gene end by 3 bases; junction bases not matched to a gene: 6. The CDR3 loop spans 15 amino acids. Sequencing used peripheral blood. The V and J genes are TRBV4-1 and TRBJ2-7; 10 nucleotides match TRBD2. The origin of this receptor is a woman aged 55-75 years with COVID-19, enrolled during active disease. The chain's CDR3 is CASSPGTSVVYEQYF. CDR3 DNA: TGCGCCAGCAGCCCCGGGACTAGCGTCGTCTACGAGCAGTACTTC.